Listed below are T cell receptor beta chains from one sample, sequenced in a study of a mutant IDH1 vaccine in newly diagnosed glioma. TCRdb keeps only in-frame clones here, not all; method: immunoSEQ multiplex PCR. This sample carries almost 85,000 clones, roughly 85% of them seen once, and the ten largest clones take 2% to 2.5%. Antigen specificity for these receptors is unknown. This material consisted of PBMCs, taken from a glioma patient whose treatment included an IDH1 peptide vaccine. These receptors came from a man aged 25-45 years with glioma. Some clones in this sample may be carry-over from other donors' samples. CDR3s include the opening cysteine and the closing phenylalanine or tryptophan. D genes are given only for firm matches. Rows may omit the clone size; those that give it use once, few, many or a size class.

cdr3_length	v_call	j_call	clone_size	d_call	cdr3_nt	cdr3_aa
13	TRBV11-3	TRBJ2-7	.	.	TGTGCCAGCAGCTTAGGGGCCTCGGACGAGCAGTACTTC	CASSLGASDEQYF
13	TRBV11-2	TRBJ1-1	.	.	TGTGCCAGCAGCTCACAGGGAAACACTGAAGCTTTCTTT	CASSSQGNTEAFF
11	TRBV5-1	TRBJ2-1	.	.	TGCGCCAGCAGCACGAGGGGTGAGCAGTTCTTC	CASSTRGEQFF
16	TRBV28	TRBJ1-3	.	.	TGTGCCAGCAGTCTTCGGGACACCCCGTCTGGAAACACCATATATTTT	CASSLRDTPSGNTIYF
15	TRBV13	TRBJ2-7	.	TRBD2	TGTGCCAGCAGCCCTTTAGGGGCGGGGGGTTACGAGCAGTACTTC	CASSPLGAGGYEQYF
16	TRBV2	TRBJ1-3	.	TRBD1	TGTGCCAGCAGCAAAGACGTCCTCAGGGGGTCAGACACCATATATTTT	CASSKDVLRGSDTIYF
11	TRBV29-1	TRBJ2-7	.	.	TGCAGCGTTGAAGCTGGCTACGAGCAGTACTTC	CSVEAGYEQYF
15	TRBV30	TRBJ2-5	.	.	TGTGCCGGCGGAAAGGGACCAGCGGACCAAGAGACCCAGTACTTC	CAGGKGPADQETQYF
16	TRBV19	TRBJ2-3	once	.	TGTGCCAGTAGTATTTTCTCTTCTAGACGCACAGATACGCAGTATTTT	CASSIFSSRRTDTQYF
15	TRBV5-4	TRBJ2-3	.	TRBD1	TGTGCCAGCAGCTTTGACAGGGCGACTACAGATACGCAGTATTTT	CASSFDRATTDTQYF
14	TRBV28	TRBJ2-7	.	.	TGTGCCAGCAATTCCCCCGAGGGCCTCCACGAGCAGTACTTC	CASNSPEGLHEQYF
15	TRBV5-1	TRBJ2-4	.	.	TGCGCCAGCAGGCCCCAGGGTACAGCCAAAAACATTCAGTACTTC	CASRPQGTAKNIQYF
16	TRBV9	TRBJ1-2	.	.	TGTGCCAGCACCATCGGAAAGGGGGGGCCTAACTATGGCTACACCTTC	CASTIGKGGPNYGYTF
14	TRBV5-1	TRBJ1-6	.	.	TGCGCCAGCGGCCAGGGTTTGAATAATTCACCCCTCCACTTT	CASGQGLNNSPLHF
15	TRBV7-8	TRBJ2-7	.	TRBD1	TGTGCCAGCAAATCCCTCCGGGACAGCGGCTACGAGCAGTACTTC	CASKSLRDSGYEQYF
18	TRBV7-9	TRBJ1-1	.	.	TGTGCCAGCAGCTTAGGGGCCCCTAGGGGGACCATGAACACTGAAGCTTTCTTT	CASSLGAPRGTMNTEAFF
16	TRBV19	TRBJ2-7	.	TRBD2	TGTGCCAGTAGTATTTCCCAGCGGGGGGGAGCCTACGAGCAGTACTTC	CASSISQRGGAYEQYF
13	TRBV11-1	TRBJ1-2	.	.	TGTGCCAGCAGTACAGACAAAGGGTATGGCTACACCTTC	CASSTDKGYGYTF
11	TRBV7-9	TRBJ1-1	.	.	TGTGCAACTGGGGTTAACACTGAAGCTTTCTTT	CATGVNTEAFF
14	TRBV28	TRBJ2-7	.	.	TGTGCCAGCAGTTTGACAGGGGAGGGATACGAGCAGTACTTC	CASSLTGEGYEQYF
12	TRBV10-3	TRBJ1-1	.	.	TGTGCCATCCGGACGGCGAACACTGAAGCTTTCTTT	CAIRTANTEAFF
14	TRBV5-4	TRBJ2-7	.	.	TGTGCCAGCAGCCCAGCGGGACACATATACGAGCAGTACTTC	CASSPAGHIYEQYF
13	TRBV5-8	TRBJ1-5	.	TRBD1	TGTGCCAGCAGGGTGACAGGGTATCAGCCCCAGCATTTT	CASRVTGYQPQHF
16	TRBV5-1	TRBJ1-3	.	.	TGCGCCAGCAGCCAGACTGGGACCGCCTCTGGAAACACCATATATTTT	CASSQTGTASGNTIYF
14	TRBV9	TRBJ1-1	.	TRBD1	TGTGCCAGCAGCTTTCTGACAGGGAGCACTGAAGCTTTCTTT	CASSFLTGSTEAFF
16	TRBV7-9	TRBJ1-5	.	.	TGTGCCAGCAGCTCCCTCGGTACGTACAGCAATCAGCCCCAGCATTTT	CASSSLGTYSNQPQHF
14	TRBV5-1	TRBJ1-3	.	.	TGCGCCAGCAGCTTGGATGCGTCGGTAAACACCATATATTTT	CASSLDASVNTIYF
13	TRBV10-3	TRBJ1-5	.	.	TGTGCCATCAGTGAGGGCAGGGGTCAGCCCCAGCATTTT	CAISEGRGQPQHF
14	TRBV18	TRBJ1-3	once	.	TGTGCCAGCTCACCACAGGGATCTGGAAACACCATATATTTT	CASSPQGSGNTIYF
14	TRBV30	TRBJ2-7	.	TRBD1	TGTGCCTGGAGCTCCGGGACAGGGACAGGCGAGCAGTACTTC	CAWSSGTGTGEQYF